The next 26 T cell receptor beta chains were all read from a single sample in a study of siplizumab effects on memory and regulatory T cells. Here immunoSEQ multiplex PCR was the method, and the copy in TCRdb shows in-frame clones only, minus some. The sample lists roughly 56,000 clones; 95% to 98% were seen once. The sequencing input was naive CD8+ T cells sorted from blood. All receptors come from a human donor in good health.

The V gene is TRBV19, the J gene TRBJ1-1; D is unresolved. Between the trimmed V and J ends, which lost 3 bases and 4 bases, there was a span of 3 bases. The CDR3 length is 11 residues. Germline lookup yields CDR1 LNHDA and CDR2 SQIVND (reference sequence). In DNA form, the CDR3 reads TGTGCCAGTAGTATCCCCACTGAAGCTTTCTTT. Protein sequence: CASSIPTEAFF.

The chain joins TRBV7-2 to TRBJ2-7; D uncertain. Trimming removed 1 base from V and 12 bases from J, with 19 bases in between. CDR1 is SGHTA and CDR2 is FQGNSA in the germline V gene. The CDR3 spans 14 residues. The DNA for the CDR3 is TGTGCCAGCAGCTTAGTTGAGGACCTAGGACCGGGGTACTTC. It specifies CASSLVEDLGPGYF.

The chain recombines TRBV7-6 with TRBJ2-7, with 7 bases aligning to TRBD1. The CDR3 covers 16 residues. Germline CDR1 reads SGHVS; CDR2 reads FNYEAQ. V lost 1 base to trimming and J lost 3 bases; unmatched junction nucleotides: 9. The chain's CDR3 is CASSLETGTAIYEQYF. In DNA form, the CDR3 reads TGTGCCAGCAGCTTAGAGACCGGGACAGCGATCTACGAGCAGTACTTC.

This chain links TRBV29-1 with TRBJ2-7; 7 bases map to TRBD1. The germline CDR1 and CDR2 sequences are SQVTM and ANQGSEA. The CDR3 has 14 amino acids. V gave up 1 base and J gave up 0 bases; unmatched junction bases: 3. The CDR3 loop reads CSVEVGTASYEQYF. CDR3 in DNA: TGCAGCGTTGAAGTAGGGACAGCCTCCTACGAGCAGTACTTC.

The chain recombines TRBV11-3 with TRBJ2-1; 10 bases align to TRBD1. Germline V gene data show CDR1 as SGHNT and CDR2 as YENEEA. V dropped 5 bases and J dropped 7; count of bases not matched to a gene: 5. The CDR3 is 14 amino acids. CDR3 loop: CASSLRDRGNEQFF. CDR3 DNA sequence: TGTGCCAGCAGCCTACGGGACAGGGGTAATGAGCAGTTCTTC.

This CDR3 is CASSTVTGGAEQYF. DNA of the CDR3: TGTGCCAGCAGTACGGTGACAGGGGGGGCCGAGCAGTACTTC. The chain couples TRBV2 to TRBJ2-7; 9 bases are a match to TRBD1. From germline, CDR1 is SNHLY and CDR2 FYNNEI. V lost 5 bases, J lost 6 bases, and 8 bases stayed unmatched. This CDR3 comprises 14 residues.

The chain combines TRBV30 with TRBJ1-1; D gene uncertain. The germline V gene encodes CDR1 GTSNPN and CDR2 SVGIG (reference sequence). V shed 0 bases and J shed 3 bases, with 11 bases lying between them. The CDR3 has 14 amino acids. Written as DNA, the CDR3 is TGTGCCTGGAGTGTAACCCTTGGGGACACTGAAGCTTTCTTT. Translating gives CAWSVTLGDTEAFF.

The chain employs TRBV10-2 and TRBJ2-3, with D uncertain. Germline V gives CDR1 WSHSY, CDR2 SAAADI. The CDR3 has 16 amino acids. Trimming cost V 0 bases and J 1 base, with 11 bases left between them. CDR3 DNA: TGCGCCAGCAGTGAGTCCGCCGACGCACGCACAGATACGCAGTATTTT. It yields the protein CASSESADARTDTQYF.

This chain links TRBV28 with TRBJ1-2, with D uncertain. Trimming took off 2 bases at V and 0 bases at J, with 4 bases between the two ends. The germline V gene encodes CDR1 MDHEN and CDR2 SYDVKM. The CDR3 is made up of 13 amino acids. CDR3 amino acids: CASSLDTNYGYTF. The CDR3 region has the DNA TGTGCCAGCAGTTTAGACACTAACTATGGCTACACCTTC.

The CDR3 DNA reads TGCGCCAGCAGCCCACTGCTCTCGGGACTAACAGATACGCAGTATTTT. Translating it yields CASSPLLSGLTDTQYF. The V and J genes are TRBV4-1 and TRBJ2-3; TRBD2 matches at 7 bases. Trimming removed 4 bases from V and 3 bases from J; junction bases left unmatched: 10. There are 16 residues in the CDR3. Germline assignment: CDR1 MGHRA and CDR2 YSYEKL.

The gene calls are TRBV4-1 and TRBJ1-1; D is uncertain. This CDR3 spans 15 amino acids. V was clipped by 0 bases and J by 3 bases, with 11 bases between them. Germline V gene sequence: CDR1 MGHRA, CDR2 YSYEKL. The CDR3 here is CASSQDAARDTEAFF. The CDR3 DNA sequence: TGCGCCAGCAGCCAAGATGCCGCAAGGGACACTGAAGCTTTCTTT.

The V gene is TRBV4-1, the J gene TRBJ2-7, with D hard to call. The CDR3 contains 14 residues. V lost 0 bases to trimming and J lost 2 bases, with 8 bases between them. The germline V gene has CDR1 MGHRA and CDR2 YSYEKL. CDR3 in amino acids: CASSQDGLPYEQYF. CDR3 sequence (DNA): TGCGCCAGCAGCCAAGACGGTCTTCCCTACGAGCAGTACTTC.

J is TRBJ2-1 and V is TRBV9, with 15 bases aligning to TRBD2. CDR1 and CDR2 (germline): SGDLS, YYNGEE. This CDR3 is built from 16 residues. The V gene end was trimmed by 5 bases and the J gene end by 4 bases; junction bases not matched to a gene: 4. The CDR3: CASSDGTSGRYNEQFF. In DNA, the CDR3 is TGTGCCAGCAGTGATGGGACTAGCGGGAGGTACAATGAGCAGTTCTTC.

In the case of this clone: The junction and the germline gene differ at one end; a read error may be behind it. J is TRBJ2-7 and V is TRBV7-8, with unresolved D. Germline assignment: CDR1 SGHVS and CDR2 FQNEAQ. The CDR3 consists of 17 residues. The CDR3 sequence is CASSLNSLGLPFSIDLF. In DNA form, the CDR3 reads TGTGCCAGCAGCTTAAATTCCTTGGGCCTCCCCTTCTCCATTGATCTGTTC.

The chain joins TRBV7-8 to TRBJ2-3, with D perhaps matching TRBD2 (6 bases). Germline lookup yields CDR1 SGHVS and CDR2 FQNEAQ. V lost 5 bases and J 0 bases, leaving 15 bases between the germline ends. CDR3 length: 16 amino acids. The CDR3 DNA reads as TGTGCCAGCAGCCCACCGGGGACTTATAGCACAGATACGCAGTATTTT. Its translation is CASSPPGTYSTDTQYF. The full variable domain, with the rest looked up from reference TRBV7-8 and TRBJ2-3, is GAGVSQSPRYKVAKRGQDVALRCDPISGHVSLFWYQQALGQGPEFLTYFQNEAQLDKSGLPSDRFFAERPEGSVSTLKIQRTQQEDSAVYLCASSPPGTYSTDTQYFGPGTRLTVL.

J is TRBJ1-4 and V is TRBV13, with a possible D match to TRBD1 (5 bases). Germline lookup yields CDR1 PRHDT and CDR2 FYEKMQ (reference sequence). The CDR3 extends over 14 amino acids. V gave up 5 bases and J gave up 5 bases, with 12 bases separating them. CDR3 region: CASSADSANEKLFF. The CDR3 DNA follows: TGTGCCAGCAGCGCCGACAGCGCCAATGAAAAACTGTTTTTT. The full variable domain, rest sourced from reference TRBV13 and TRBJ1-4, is AAGVIQSPRHLIKEKRETATLKCYPIPRHDTVYWYQQGPGQDPQFLISFYEKMQSDKGSIPDRFSAQQFSDYHSELNMSSLELGDSALYFCASSADSANEKLFFGSGTQLSVL.

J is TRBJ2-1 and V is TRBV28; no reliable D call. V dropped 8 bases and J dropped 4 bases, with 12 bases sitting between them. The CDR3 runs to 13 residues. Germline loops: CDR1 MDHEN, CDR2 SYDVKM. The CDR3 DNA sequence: TGTGCCAGCGGCTTGGACGGATACAATGAGCAGTTCTTC. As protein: CASGLDGYNEQFF.

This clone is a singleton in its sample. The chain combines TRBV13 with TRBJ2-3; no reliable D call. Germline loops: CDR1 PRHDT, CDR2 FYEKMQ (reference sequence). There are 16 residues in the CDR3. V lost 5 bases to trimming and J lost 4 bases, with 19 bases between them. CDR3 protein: CASSKHAADRADTQYF. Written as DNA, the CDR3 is TGTGCCAGCAGCAAACACGCAGCAGATCGAGCAGATACGCAGTATTTT.

In DNA form, the CDR3 reads TGTGCCAGCAGCGTAGGGACCGAGATCTCCTACGAGCAGTACTTC. As protein: CASSVGTEISYEQYF. This chain joins TRBV7-8 and TRBJ2-7; D may be TRBD1 or TRBD2 (5 bases each). V lost 5 bases and J lost 0, with 14 bases in between. CDR1 is SGHVS and CDR2 is FQNEAQ in the germline V gene. CDR3 length: 15 amino acids.

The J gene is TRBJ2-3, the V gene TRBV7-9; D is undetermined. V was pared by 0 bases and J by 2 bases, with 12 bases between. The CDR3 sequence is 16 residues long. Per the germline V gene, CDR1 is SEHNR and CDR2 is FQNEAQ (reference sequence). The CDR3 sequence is CASSLAGLSDTDTQYF. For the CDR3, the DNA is TGTGCCAGCAGCTTAGCTGGTCTTTCAGACACAGATACGCAGTATTTT.

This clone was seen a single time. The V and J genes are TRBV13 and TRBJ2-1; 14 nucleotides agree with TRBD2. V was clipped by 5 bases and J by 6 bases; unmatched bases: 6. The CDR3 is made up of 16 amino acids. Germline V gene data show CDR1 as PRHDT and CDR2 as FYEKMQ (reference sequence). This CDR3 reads CASSPKGTSGSNEQFF. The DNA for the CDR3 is TGTGCCAGCAGCCCAAAAGGGACTAGCGGGAGCAATGAGCAGTTCTTC.

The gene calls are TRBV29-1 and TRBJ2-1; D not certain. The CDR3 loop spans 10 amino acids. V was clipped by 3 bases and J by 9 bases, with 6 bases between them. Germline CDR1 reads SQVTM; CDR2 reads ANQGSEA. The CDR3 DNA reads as TGCAGCGTTGAGGTCGTTGAGCAGTTCTTC. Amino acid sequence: CSVEVVEQFF.

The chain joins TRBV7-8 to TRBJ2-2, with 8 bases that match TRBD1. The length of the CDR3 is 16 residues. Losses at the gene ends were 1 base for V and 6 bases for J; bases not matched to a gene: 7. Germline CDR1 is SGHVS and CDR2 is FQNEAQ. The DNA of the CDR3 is TGTGCCAGCAGCTTAGATCCAGGGGGCGAAGCCGGGGAGCTGTTTTTT. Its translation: CASSLDPGGEAGELFF.

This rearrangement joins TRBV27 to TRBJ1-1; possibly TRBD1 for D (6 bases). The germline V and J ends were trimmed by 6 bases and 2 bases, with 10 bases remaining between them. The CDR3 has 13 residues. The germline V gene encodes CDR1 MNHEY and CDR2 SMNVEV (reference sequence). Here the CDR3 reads CASRTGENTEAFF. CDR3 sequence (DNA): TGTGCCAGCAGGACAGGAGAAAACACTGAAGCTTTCTTT.

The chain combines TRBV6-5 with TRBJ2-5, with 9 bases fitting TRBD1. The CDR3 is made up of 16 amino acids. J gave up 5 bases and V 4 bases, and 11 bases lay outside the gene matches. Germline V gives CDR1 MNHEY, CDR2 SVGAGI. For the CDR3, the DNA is TGTGCCAGCAGTTCCTCCCCCCGGACAGGGGATGAGACCCAGTACTTC. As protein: CASSSSPRTGDETQYF.

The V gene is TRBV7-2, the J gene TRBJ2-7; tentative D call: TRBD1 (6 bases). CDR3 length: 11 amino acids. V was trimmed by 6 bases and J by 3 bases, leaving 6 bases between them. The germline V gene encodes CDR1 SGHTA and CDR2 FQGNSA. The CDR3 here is CASRGGYEQYF. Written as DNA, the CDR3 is TGTGCCAGCAGAGGGGGCTACGAGCAGTACTTC.